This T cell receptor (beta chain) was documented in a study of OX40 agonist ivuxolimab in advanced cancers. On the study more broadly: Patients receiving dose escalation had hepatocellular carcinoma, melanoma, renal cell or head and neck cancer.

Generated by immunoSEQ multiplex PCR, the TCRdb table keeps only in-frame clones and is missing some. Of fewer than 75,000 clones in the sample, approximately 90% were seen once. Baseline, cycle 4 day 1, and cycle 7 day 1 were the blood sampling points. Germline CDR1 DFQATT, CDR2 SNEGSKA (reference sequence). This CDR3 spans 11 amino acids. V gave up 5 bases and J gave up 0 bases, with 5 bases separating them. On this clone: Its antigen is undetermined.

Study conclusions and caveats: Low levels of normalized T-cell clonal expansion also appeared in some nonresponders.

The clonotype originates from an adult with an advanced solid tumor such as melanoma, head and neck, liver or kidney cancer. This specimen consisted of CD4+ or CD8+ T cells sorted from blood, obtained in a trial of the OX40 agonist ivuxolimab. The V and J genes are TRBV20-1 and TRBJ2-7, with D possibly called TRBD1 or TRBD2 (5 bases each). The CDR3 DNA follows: TGCAGTGCTGGGACCTCCTACGAGCAGTACTTC. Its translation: CSAGTSYEQYF.